One sample yielded the 23 T cell receptor beta chains listed below, sequenced in a study of OX40 agonist ivuxolimab in advanced cancers. The table came from immunoSEQ multiplex PCR; TCRdb's copy has only in-frame clones and leaves some out. The repertoire holds 60,000 to 80,000 clones, with roughly 88% as singletons. Sequenced material: CD4+ or CD8+ T cells sorted from blood, taken in a trial of the OX40 agonist ivuxolimab. The receptors stem from an adult with an advanced solid tumor such as melanoma, head and neck, liver or kidney cancer.

The rearrangement links TRBV7-2 to TRBJ1-2; TRBD1 agrees at 8 bases. This CDR3 contains 13 residues. The V gene's germline CDR1 is SGHTA and CDR2 FQGNSA. V gave up 6 bases and J gave up 7 bases; unmatched junction bases: 7. In DNA, the CDR3 is TGTGCCAGCAGTCCCGACAGGGGAAGTGGCTACACCTTC. This sequence encodes CASSPDRGSGYTF.

The chain employs TRBV10-3 and TRBJ1-5; 9 bases line up with TRBD1. Germline lookup yields CDR1 ENHRY and CDR2 SYGVKD. Germline trimming cut 9 bases from V and 6 bases from J; bases unmatched to any gene: 6. The CDR3 runs to 13 residues. The CDR3 DNA reads TGTGCCATGAGGGACAGGGTCGGTCAGCCCCAGCATTTT. Translating gives CAMRDRVGQPQHF.

The chain combines TRBV5-1 with TRBJ2-2, with D possibly being TRBD2 (5 bases). CDR1 and CDR2 (germline): SGHRS, YFSETQ. There are 14 residues in the CDR3. Between the trimmed V and J ends, which lost 5 bases and 1 base, there was a span of 9 bases. The CDR3 DNA reads TGCGCCAGCAGTCCAGGAGGGAACACCGGGGAGCTGTTTTTT. Translating it yields CASSPGGNTGELFF.

About this clone: Additional DNA sequences in this sample encode the identical CDR3. This chain links TRBV6-5 with TRBJ2-5; 11 bases are a match to TRBD2. Germline V gene lookup returns CDR1 MNHEY and CDR2 SVGAGI. CDR3 length equals 15 residues. Unmatched junction bases numbered 6, after V lost 4 bases and J lost 5 bases. The CDR3 loop reads CASSFVTSGGETQYF. In nucleotides, the CDR3 is TGTGCCAGCAGTTTCGTTACTAGCGGGGGTGAGACCCAGTACTTC.

V and J are TRBV7-6 and TRBJ2-5; the D is unclear. The CDR3 loop spans 14 amino acids. The V gene lost 1 base and the J gene lost 5 bases, with 11 bases spanning the gap. The germline CDR1 and CDR2 sequences are SGHVS and FNYEAQ. CDR3 DNA: TGTGCCAGCAGCTTAGGACGGCCCACGGAGACCCAGTACTTC. Protein sequence: CASSLGRPTETQYF. The full variable domain, its missing parts supplied by reference TRBV7-6 and TRBJ2-5, is GAGVSQSPRYKVTKRGQDVALRCDPISGHVSLYWYRQALGQGPEFLTYFNYEAQQDKSGLPNDRFSAERPEGSISTLTIQRTEQRDSAMYRCASSLGRPTETQYFGPGTRLLVL.

This rearrangement joins TRBV7-8 to TRBJ2-7; D remains ambiguous. CDR1 and CDR2 (germline): SGHVS, FQNEAQ. The length of the CDR3 is 16 residues. Trimming pared 2 bases from V and 3 bases from J, leaving 17 bases between. CDR3 sequence: CASSLPWEQNNYEQYF. The CDR3 nucleotides are TGTGCCAGCAGCTTACCCTGGGAACAGAATAACTACGAGCAGTACTTC. Variable domain in full (rest from reference TRBV7-8 and TRBJ2-7): GAGVSQSPRYKVAKRGQDVALRCDPISGHVSLFWYQQALGQGPEFLTYFQNEAQLDKSGLPSDRFFAERPEGSVSTLKIQRTQQEDSAVYLCASSLPWEQNNYEQYFGPGTRLTVT.

Of note for this clone: At one boundary the junction diverges from the germline segment, which might be a read error. The V and J genes are TRBV7-2 and TRBJ2-7; 9 bases line up with TRBD1. The CDR3 loop spans 13 amino acids. CDR1 and CDR2 from the germline V gene are SGHTA and FQGNSA. The CDR3 loop reads CASSLGSNRGRDF. CDR3 DNA: TGTGCCAGCAGCTTAGGCAGTAACAGGGGGCGGGACTTC.

The chain links TRBV6-1 to TRBJ1-1; the D is unclear. In germline, CDR1 is MNHNS, CDR2 SASEGT. The CDR3 length is 12 residues. The V and J ends lost 4 bases and 9 bases respectively, with 12 bases between them. In nucleotides, the CDR3 is TGTGCCAGCAGTGGACCCAAACCCCAAGCTTTCTTT. Its protein product is CASSGPKPQAFF.

J is TRBJ1-3 and V is TRBV10-3; D is possibly TRBD1 (5 bases). Germline values: CDR1 ENHRY, CDR2 SYGVKD. The germline V and J ends were trimmed by 8 bases and 0 bases, with 11 bases remaining between them. This CDR3 region has 14 residues. Here the CDR3 DNA reads TGTGCCATCGGGGACGCTCACTCTGGAAACACCATATATTTT. Protein sequence: CAIGDAHSGNTIYF.

This clone is a singleton in its sample. The genes are TRBV12-5 and TRBJ1-2; D perhaps matches TRBD1 (6 bases). CDR3 length: 13 residues. The V end was cut by 4 bases, the J end by 6 bases, with 12 bases between. Germline values: CDR1 LGHNT, CDR2 FRNRAP. The CDR3 sequence is CASGSGGSHGYTF. The CDR3 coding sequence is TGTGCTAGTGGTTCTGGGGGCAGCCATGGCTACACCTTC.

This chain connects TRBV4-1 to TRBJ2-3; 9 bases are a match to TRBD1. The J segment lost 3 bases and the V segment lost 5 bases, leaving 9 bases of the junction unmatched. The CDR3 is 16 residues long. Germline CDR1 is MGHRA and CDR2 is YSYEKL. The CDR3 DNA is TGCGCCAGCAGCTATTTACGACAGGGGGGGACAGATACGCAGTATTTT. Translation gives CASSYLRQGGTDTQYF.

This clone was detected once. The chain combines TRBV27 with TRBJ2-6; TRBD1 might be the D (5 bases). With 4 bases removed from V and 0 bases from J, the gap between germline ends came to 10 bases. The length of the CDR3 is 16 residues. Germline lookup yields CDR1 MNHEY and CDR2 SMNVEV (reference sequence). CDR3 loop: CASSSRQFSGANVLTF. Here the CDR3 DNA reads TGTGCCAGCAGTTCCCGACAGTTCTCTGGGGCCAACGTCCTGACTTTC.

The chain employs TRBV7-2 and TRBJ1-5, with a possible D match to TRBD1 (5 bases). This CDR3 spans 13 amino acids. Germline values: CDR1 SGHTA, CDR2 FQGNSA. V dropped 2 bases and J dropped 7 bases, with 9 bases sitting between them. Here the CDR3 reads CASSLQRDQPQHF. In DNA, the CDR3 is TGTGCCAGCAGCTTACAGAGGGACCAGCCCCAGCATTTT.

This chain joins TRBV2 and TRBJ2-1, with 8 bases fitting TRBD1. Germline V CDR1 and CDR2: SNHLY, FYNNEI. V was pared by 4 bases and J by 6 bases, with 5 bases of the junction left unmatched. The CDR3 length is 14 residues. DNA of the CDR3: TGTGCCAGCAGTGTGGGACAGGTCGGCAATGAGCAGTTCTTC. Its translation is CASSVGQVGNEQFF.

The V gene is TRBV11-3, the J gene TRBJ1-1; the D gene is possibly TRBD1 (5 bases). Between the trimmed V and J ends, which lost 4 bases and 1 base, there was a span of 16 bases. Germline V gene sequence: CDR1 SGHNT, CDR2 YENEEA. The CDR3 has 16 amino acids. DNA of the CDR3: TGTGCCAGCAGCTCCCGGGGGGGAGGGCGGAACACTGAAGCTTTCTTT. Protein: CASSSRGGGRNTEAFF.

The chain uses TRBV28 and TRBJ2-1; TRBD1 matches at 9 bases. V lost 2 bases, J lost 8 bases, and 10 bases stayed unmatched. CDR3 length: 16 amino acids. Germline V gene data show CDR1 as MDHEN and CDR2 as SYDVKM. As DNA, the CDR3 is TGTGCCAGCAGTTTAAGCTACGGGACAGGGCCTCATGAGCAGTTCTTC. It translates to CASSLSYGTGPHEQFF. Supplemented by reference TRBV28 and TRBJ2-1, the full variable domain reads DVKVTQSSRYLVKRTGEKVFLECVQDMDHENMFWYRQDPGLGLRLIYFSYDVKMKEKGDIPEGYSVSREKKERFSLILESASTNQTSMYLCASSLSYGTGPHEQFFGPGTRLTVL.

This sequence joins TRBV7-3 and TRBJ1-3; D is unresolved. The germline gives CDR1 SGHTA, CDR2 FQGTGA. V lost 5 bases and J lost 0, with 11 bases in between. This CDR3 has 15 amino acids. DNA for the CDR3: TGTGCCAGCAGCCCGGACGGATCCTCTGGAAACACCATATATTTT. It translates to CASSPDGSSGNTIYF.

The rearrangement links TRBV15 to TRBJ2-7; D unclear. The CDR3 is made up of 13 amino acids. CDR1 LNHNV and CDR2 YYDKDF come from the germline V gene (reference sequence). Deletions cut 1 base from V and 0 bases from J, with 4 bases between. The CDR3 loop reads CATSRGFSYEQYF. The CDR3 DNA reads as TGTGCCACCAGCAGAGGGTTCTCCTACGAGCAGTACTTC. The entire variable domain, with the rest obtained from reference TRBV15 and TRBJ2-7, is as follows: DAMVIQNPRYQVTQFGKPVTLSCSQTLNHNVMYWYQQKSSQAPKLLFHYYDKDFNNEADTPDNFQSRRPNTSFCFLDIRSPGLGDTAMYLCATSRGFSYEQYFGPGTRLTVT.

The rearrangement joins TRBV5-6 to TRBJ1-3; maybe TRBD1 (5 bases). This CDR3 is built from 15 residues. With 3 bases removed from V and 0 bases from J, the gap between germline ends came to 10 bases. Germline assignment: CDR1 SGHDT and CDR2 YYEEEE. CDR3 sequence reads: CASSWKGSSGNTIYF. CDR3 nucleotide sequence: TGTGCCAGCAGCTGGAAGGGGAGCTCTGGAAACACCATATATTTT.

The chain carries TRBV7-9 and TRBJ1-6; D may be TRBD1 (5 bases). The CDR3 spans 13 residues. V was pared by 2 bases and J by 7 bases, with 6 bases between. CDR1 and CDR2 (germline): SEHNR, FQNEAQ (reference sequence). CDR3 loop: CASSLQGNSPLHF. In nucleotides, the CDR3 is TGTGCCAGCAGCTTACAGGGCAATTCACCCCTCCACTTT.

In its sample, this clone was seen a few times. This CDR3 reads CASSQDSHTDTQYF. For the CDR3, the DNA is TGCGCCAGCAGCCAAGATAGCCACACAGATACGCAGTATTTT. The J gene is TRBJ2-3, the V gene TRBV4-1; no definite D call. This CDR3 has 14 residues. Germline-derived CDR1 and CDR2 are MGHRA and YSYEKL. The V end lost 0 bases, the J end lost 2 bases, and 6 bases lay between the germline ends.

This chain uses TRBV19 with TRBJ2-5; D not resolved. This CDR3 spans 14 amino acids. Between the trimmed V and J ends, which lost 7 bases and 5 bases, there was a span of 17 bases. Germline CDR1 is LNHDA and CDR2 is SQIVND (reference sequence). CDR3 residues: CASTGRLTPETQYF. The CDR3 DNA reads as TGTGCCAGTACAGGCCGCTTAACCCCGGAGACCCAGTACTTC.

This rearrangement joins TRBV14 to TRBJ1-1; tentatively, D is TRBD1 (5 bases). The V gene lost 1 base and the J gene lost 6 bases, with 15 bases spanning the gap. The CDR3 sequence is 15 residues long. Germline values: CDR1 SGHDN, CDR2 FVKESK. Written as DNA, the CDR3 is TGTGCCAGCAGCCAAGGAGAACGGAGAGGGGCTGAAGCTTTCTTT. As protein: CASSQGERRGAEAFF.